Sequencing of this T cell receptor (beta chain) was carried out in a study of blood T cell repertoires in COVID-19. Data came from immunoSEQ multiplex PCR; TCRdb stores just in-frame clones and leaves some out. The data contain 490,000 or so clones, approximately 91% of them singletons. All enrollees were roughly 18 to 100 years old and from 20 to 30 US areas. This TCR came from a woman in her sixties who had recovered from COVID-19. The sequenced sample consisted of PBMCs or T cells enriched from blood (not recorded which).

The CDR3 nucleotides are TGTGCCAGCAGCTCCCGGACAGGGGGTCATGAAAAACTGTTTTTT. Its translation is CASSSRTGGHEKLFF. The rearrangement joins TRBV9 to TRBJ1-4, with TRBD1 matching over 10 bases. The germline gives CDR1 SGDLS, CDR2 YYNGEE. The CDR3 is 15 amino acids. The V and J ends lost 4 bases and 6 bases, in that order; junction bases with no gene match: 6.